Below are 14 T cell receptor beta chains sequenced from a single sample in a study of T-cell reconstitution after alpha-beta-depleted transplantation in children listed by TCRdb under 2016. The library was produced with PCR. Data came from an Illumina HiSeq 2500. Molecular barcoding was employed in the preparation of TCR libraries, with unique molecular identifiers being used to normalize TCRbeta repertoire quantification. The public reads were run again by TCRdb, first through fastp at Q25 and then through MiXCR, and only productive beta chains were kept. Rows are combined by CDR3 protein, so each entry shows the most common genes and DNA. The sample profile shows fewer than 550,000 distinct CDR3 sequences; approximately 10% of them were found once. The ten largest clones capture roughly 6% of the sample. This specimen was PBMCs from the stem cell graft donor, taken from the stem cell graft. These receptors all come from a human donor who donated a stem cell graft to a child with acute myeloid leukemia.

This clonotype was seen repeatedly, ten times or more. The chain employs TRBV7-2 and TRBJ2-5; 8 nucleotides agree with TRBD2. V lost 3 bases to trimming and J lost 3 bases; unmatched junction nucleotides: 6. The germline gives CDR1 SGHTA, CDR2 FQGNSA. There are 15 residues in the CDR3. Here the CDR3 reads CASSFAAGGEETQYF. CDR3 bases: TGTGCCAGCAGCTTTGCTGCGGGGGGCGAAGAGACCCAGTACTTC.

This clonotype was counted at least ten times. This chain links TRBV20-1 with TRBJ2-3; no reliable D call. Germline CDR1 reads DFQATT; CDR2 reads SNEGSKA (reference sequence). The CDR3 is 13 amino acids. Trimming took off 1 base at V and 6 bases at J, with 11 bases between the two ends. The CDR3 here is CSARGPSYDTQYF. The CDR3 DNA reads as TGCAGTGCTAGAGGTCCCAGCTATGATACGCAGTATTTT.

This clonotype was observed a handful of times. The chain combines TRBV7-9 with TRBJ2-1; 10 bases map to TRBD1. The CDR3 runs 16 residues. Per the germline V gene, CDR1 is SEHNR and CDR2 is FQNEAQ (reference sequence). V trimming: 2 bases; J trimming: 8 bases; junction bases outside the gene matches: 9. The CDR3 reads CASSLRGTGVRDEQFF. CDR3 bases: TGTGCCAGCAGCTTAAGAGGGACAGGGGTTAGGGATGAGCAGTTCTTC.

The V and J genes are TRBV27 and TRBJ2-7; 7 bases map to TRBD2. Looked up from germline, CDR1 is MNHEY and CDR2 is SMNVEV (reference sequence). V shed 1 base, J shed 5 bases, and the junction held 8 bases outside the gene matches. The CDR3 sequence is 15 residues long. CDR3 amino acids: CASSLFGRGLHEQYF. The CDR3, as DNA: TGTGCCAGCAGTTTATTTGGGAGGGGACTGCACGAGCAGTACTTC.

The chain links TRBV20-1 to TRBJ2-3; D is ambiguous. The CDR3 consists of 12 residues. The V end lost 5 bases, the J end lost 2 bases, and 8 bases lay between the germline ends. Germline V lookup: CDR1 DFQATT, CDR2 SNEGSKA (reference sequence). The CDR3 coding sequence is TGCAGTGCTGGGTTAGTCACAGATACGCAGTATTTT. This encodes CSAGLVTDTQYF.

V gene TRBV7-3 combines with J gene TRBJ2-3; no clear D. The CDR3 runs to 15 residues. With 2 bases removed from V and 6 bases from J, the gap between germline ends came to 15 bases. Germline loops: CDR1 SGHTA, CDR2 FQGTGA. CDR3 in DNA: TGTGCCAGCAGCTTAGTTAGTACACCGGCGGATACGCAGTATTTT. This translates into CASSLVSTPADTQYF.

J is TRBJ1-1 and V is TRBV25-1; D gene ambiguous. V was shortened by 2 bases and J by 3 bases, with 13 bases between the two germline ends. CDR3 size: 15 residues. Germline V gene lookup returns CDR1 MGHDK and CDR2 SYGVNS. The CDR3 DNA reads as TGTGCCAGCAGTGAAGAGGCACACCGACACACTGAAGCTTTCTTT. Amino acid sequence: CASSEEAHRHTEAFF.

In its sample, this clonotype was seen a few times. This rearrangement joins TRBV2 to TRBJ1-2; the D is unclear. CDR3 size: 13 residues. With 2 bases removed from V and 8 bases from J, the gap between germline ends came to 12 bases. In germline, CDR1 is SNHLY, CDR2 FYNNEI. CDR3 DNA: TGTGCCAGCAGTGAACAGGCCCCGAAGGGCTACACCTTC. It translates to CASSEQAPKGYTF.

This clonotype was seen only a few times. This rearrangement joins TRBV6-2 or TRBV6-3 to TRBJ2-7; 8 bases line up with TRBD2. The CDR3 sequence is 15 residues long. In germline, CDR1 is MNHEY, CDR2 SVGEGT. After removal of 3 bases from V and 3 bases from J, the junction contained 7 bases not matched to a gene. DNA for the CDR3: TGTGCCAGCAGTTATTCGACTAGCGCCTACTACGAGCAGTACTTC. Residues: CASSYSTSAYYEQYF.

The chain carries TRBV5-1 and TRBJ2-5, with D possibly TRBD2 on 6 matching bases. This CDR3 is 14 amino acids long. V was pared by 0 bases and J by 6 bases, with 12 bases between. Germline V gene sequence: CDR1 SGHRS, CDR2 YFSETQ. CDR3 loop: CASSLAGVLQTQYF. The CDR3 DNA reads as TGCGCCAGCAGCTTGGCGGGGGTCCTTCAGACCCAGTACTTC.

The genes are TRBV18 and TRBJ1-2, with unresolved D. The CDR3 covers 13 residues. Trimming pared 3 bases from V and 3 bases from J, leaving 8 bases between. CDR1 is KGHSH and CDR2 is LQKENI in the germline V gene. CDR3 amino acids: CASSPRHHYGYTF. DNA of the CDR3: TGTGCCAGCTCACCGAGACATCACTATGGCTACACCTTC.

In its sample, this clonotype was seen many times. This rearrangement joins TRBV10-3 to TRBJ2-5; TRBD1 might be the D (5 bases). The germline V gene encodes CDR1 ENHRY and CDR2 SYGVKD. V shed 4 bases and J shed 2 bases, with 11 bases lying between them. The CDR3 length is 14 residues. This CDR3 reads CAISVNGQQETQYF. CDR3 coding DNA: TGTGCCATCAGTGTGAATGGACAACAAGAGACCCAGTACTTC.

V usage is TRBV5-1 and J usage is TRBJ2-7; TRBD1 aligns across 9 bases. The CDR3 length is 14 residues. From germline, CDR1 is SGHRS and CDR2 YFSETQ. The V gene end was trimmed by 3 bases and the J gene end by 5 bases; junction bases not matched to a gene: 6. Written as DNA, the CDR3 is TGCGCCAGCAGCTACGGACAGGGGTCGGACGAGCAGTACTTC. The encoded protein is CASSYGQGSDEQYF. Looking up the rest from reference TRBV5-1 and TRBJ2-7 gives the full variable domain: KAGVTQTPRYLIKTRGQQVTLSCSPISGHRSVSWYQQTPGQGLQFLFEYFSETQRNKGNFPGRFSGRQFSNSRSEMNVSTLELGDSALYLCASSYGQGSDEQYFGPGTRLTVT.

This clonotype has more than one count but fewer than ten. The chain employs TRBV6-5 and TRBJ2-7; D remains ambiguous. The V gene's germline CDR1 is MNHEY and CDR2 SVGAGI. Trimming took off 3 bases at V and 6 bases at J, with 12 bases between the two ends. The CDR3 totals 13 residues. The CDR3 reads CASSYVPSGEQYF. DNA for the CDR3: TGTGCCAGCAGTTATGTCCCATCGGGCGAGCAGTACTTC.